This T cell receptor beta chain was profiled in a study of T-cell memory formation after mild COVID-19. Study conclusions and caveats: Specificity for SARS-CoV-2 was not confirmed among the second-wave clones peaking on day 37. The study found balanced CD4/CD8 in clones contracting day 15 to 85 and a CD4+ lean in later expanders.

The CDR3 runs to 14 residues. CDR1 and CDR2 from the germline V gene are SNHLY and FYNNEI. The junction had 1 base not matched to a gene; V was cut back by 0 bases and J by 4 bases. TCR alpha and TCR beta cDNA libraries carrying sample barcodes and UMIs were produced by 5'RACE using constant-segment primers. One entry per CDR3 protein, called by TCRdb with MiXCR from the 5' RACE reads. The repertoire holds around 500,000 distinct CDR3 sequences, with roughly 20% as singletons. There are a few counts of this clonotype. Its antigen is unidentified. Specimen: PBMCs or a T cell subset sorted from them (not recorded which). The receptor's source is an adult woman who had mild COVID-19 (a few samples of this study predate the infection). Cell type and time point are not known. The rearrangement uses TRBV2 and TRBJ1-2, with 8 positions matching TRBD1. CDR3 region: CASSEATGAYGYTF. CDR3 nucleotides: TGTGCCAGCAGTGAAGCGACAGGGGCCTATGGCTACACCTTC.